This record covers a single T cell receptor (beta chain). There are a few counts of this clonotype. Its specific antigen is unknown. No quality values exist for individual bases; no much larger clone is one base distant. CDR1 and CDR2, per the germline V gene, are SGHDT and YYEEEE. Cut back by 1 base and 0 bases, the V and J ends lie 21 bases apart. Inclusive of the bounding cysteine and phenylalanine, the CDR3 is 19 residues long. CDR3 DNA is the only sequence kept; it has 57 bases, read in frame from the first base. This sample was taken from a study of T cells after yellow fever vaccination (dated by TCRdb to about 2019). Regarding the research as a whole: The SMART-Seq v4 Ultra Low Input RNA kit was used to prepare libraries from fractions with low cell numbers. Blood samples were taken at several timepoints before and after primary and secondary immunization, and bulk PBMC replicates and cell subsets were isolated. Two healthy male donors, one aged 18 to 30 and one aged 30 to 40 years, were included in the cohort. Bulk TCR alpha and beta repertoires were sequenced longitudinally to track T-cell clones before and after primary and booster YFV17D yellow fever vaccination.

Read against the paper, the sample's treatment or condition label means: live attenuated yellow fever vaccine strain. At each blood-draw timepoint, two biological replicates of bulk PBMCs were obtained. PBMCs were isolated from peripheral blood using a standard Ficoll-Paque protocol. TriZol was used to extract RNA from bulk PBMCs, CD4 and CD8 fractions, and dextramer-positive and dextramer-negative fractions. TCR cDNA was made using 5'RACE template switching, a step that added a universal primer site and unique molecular identifiers. Priming for cDNA synthesis came from both the TCR alpha and TCR beta constant segments. Two PCR steps were used to amplify libraries, with sample barcodes and sequencing adapters being added in the second step. Sequencing of the libraries was done on either Illumina HiSeq 2500 (2x100 bp) or NovaSeq (2x150 bp). The paper's processing steps were these. MIGEC was used to demultiplex reads and collapse the reads into UMI consensus sequences, and MiXCR was used for V(D)J alignment. Using edgeR on replicate PBMC samples, clonotypes were called vaccine-responding if FDR was below 0.01 and the log2 fold change was above 5 up to day 15. Each bulk clonotype received a CD4 or CD8 identity based on whether the sequenced CD4 or CD8 repertoire contained that clonotype at higher abundance. The public reads were reanalyzed by TCRdb: fastp trimming at Q25, MiXCR alignment, in-frame beta chains only. Each entry is one CDR3 protein sequence, shown with its most common DNA and genes. The V and J calls and clone size come from TCRdb's table, not from the authors' own analysis. A total of fewer than 650,000 distinct CDR3 sequences appear in this sample, less than 25% of them only once. The top ten clones comprise less than 20% of the sample.

Points the paper makes about the study in general: A small share of clonotypes was detected in both CD4 and CD8 compartments, with the overlap likely arising from convergent recombination. Most clones expanded after primary vaccination (approximately 97% of CD4 and 80% to 90% of CD8) were re-detected after the booster, suggesting that broad memory maintenance occurred. Because only a couple of donors were included in the study, the extent to which the findings can be generalized is limited. Because abundant contaminating clonotypes from the bulk population could be contained in FACS-sorted repertoires, computational filtering was required. Compared with the primary T-cell response, the secondary T-cell response was faster but weaker, reaching its peak on day 5 rather than on day 15.

The chain joins TRBV5-6 to TRBJ2-3; the D segment could be TRBD2, given 7 matching bases. The sequencing used PBMCs, collected approximately 22 days after the first yellow fever vaccination. The TCR was taken from a man between 18 and 29 years old who received the YFV17D yellow fever vaccine. The CDR3 reads CASSLFAGAQVFSTDTQYF. The bases are TGTGCCAGCAGCTTGTTTGCGGGGGCACAAGTCTTTAGCACAGATACGCAGTATTTT.